These 26 T cell receptor beta chains originate from one sample sequenced in a study of T-cell memory formation after mild COVID-19. Via MiXCR, TCRdb re-called the 5' RACE reads, giving one row per CDR3 protein. The repertoire includes 450,000 or so distinct CDR3 sequences, roughly 20% of them detected once, and approximately 8.4% sits in the top ten. The material sequenced was PBMCs or a T cell subset sorted from them (not recorded which). These receptors were obtained from an adult woman who had mild COVID-19 (a few samples of this study predate the infection). Cell type and time point are not known.

The J gene is TRBJ1-4, the V gene TRBV5-1; possible D gene TRBD1, 6 bases. The germline V gene encodes CDR1 SGHRS and CDR2 YFSETQ. Between the trimmed V and J ends, which lost 2 bases and 7 bases, there was a span of 18 bases. This CDR3 region has 16 residues. The CDR3 spells CASSFGGAVTSEKLFF. The DNA for the CDR3 is TGCGCCAGCAGCTTTGGGGGGGCTGTCACAAGTGAAAAACTGTTTTTT.

The gene calls are TRBV12-3 or TRBV12-4 and TRBJ2-7, with D possibly matching TRBD1 (8 bases). The CDR3 sequence is 15 residues long. V was shortened by 3 bases and J by 0 bases, with 12 bases between the two germline ends. The CDR3 sequence: CASSFNRGGSYEQYF. CDR3 nucleotide sequence: TGTGCCAGCAGTTTTAACAGGGGGGGCTCCTACGAGCAGTACTTC.

This clonotype occurred a few times. The chain uses TRBV3-1 and TRBJ2-5, with D uncertain. This CDR3 comprises 17 residues. Germline CDR1 reads LGHDT; CDR2 reads YNNKEL (reference sequence). V dropped 4 bases and J dropped 2 bases, with 20 bases sitting between them. CDR3: CASSLPDKPTFQETQYF. CDR3 nucleotides: TGTGCCAGCAGCCTTCCAGACAAACCTACCTTTCAAGAGACCCAGTACTTC.

The chain links TRBV11-2 to TRBJ1-4; possible D gene TRBD1, 6 bases. The CDR3 contains 18 residues. Trimming stripped 5 bases from V and 11 bases from J, with 30 bases between. Germline V lookup: CDR1 SGHAT, CDR2 FQNNGV. The CDR3 region is CASSPSRTANPLGDKLFF. The CDR3 DNA reads TGTGCCAGCAGCCCCTCCCGGACAGCAAACCCCTTGGGCGATAAACTGTTTTTT.

This clonotype has only a few counts. The V call is TRBV18, the J call TRBJ1-2; D may be TRBD1 (5 bases). The germline V and J ends were trimmed by 2 bases and 0 bases, with 13 bases remaining between them. Germline loops: CDR1 KGHSH, CDR2 LQKENI. The length of the CDR3 is 16 residues. The CDR3 here is CASSPGTPGTNYGYTF. CDR3 DNA: TGTGCCAGCTCACCAGGGACCCCGGGGACTAACTATGGCTACACCTTC.

This clonotype was seen a handful of times. V and J are TRBV11-2 and TRBJ1-1; 8 bases are a match to TRBD1. V lost 5 bases and J lost 5; bases outside the gene matches: 4. This CDR3 is built from 13 residues. Germline CDR1 reads SGHAT; CDR2 reads FQNNGV. The chain's CDR3 is CASSPDRATEAFF. Here the CDR3 DNA reads TGTGCCAGCAGCCCGGACAGGGCGACTGAAGCTTTCTTT.

This clonotype has ten or more counts. J is TRBJ2-1 and V is TRBV6-1; 7 bases fit TRBD1. This CDR3 spans 12 amino acids. Unmatched junction bases numbered 9, after V lost 7 bases and J lost 12 bases. CDR1 MNHNS and CDR2 SASEGT come from the germline V gene. This chain's CDR3 is CASNRQGLGQFF. The CDR3 DNA reads as TGTGCCAGCAACCGACAGGGTTTGGGGCAGTTCTTC.

This clonotype showed up just a few times. This chain uses TRBV27 with TRBJ1-1; 8 bases are a match to TRBD1. The V segment lost 8 bases and the J segment 10 bases; nucleotides outside the gene matches: 12. The CDR3 length is 13 residues. The germline CDR1 and CDR2 sequences are MNHEY and SMNVEV (reference sequence). The CDR3 spells CASHGQGESRAFF. The CDR3 nucleotides are TGTGCCAGCCACGGACAGGGTGAAAGTCGAGCTTTCTTT.

This clonotype was picked up a small number of times. The V and J genes are TRBV5-4 and TRBJ2-5, with 7 bases identical to TRBD1. V gave up 4 bases and J gave up 2 bases; unmatched junction bases: 8. The CDR3 has 15 amino acids. The germline CDR1 and CDR2 sequences are SGHNT and YYREEE (reference sequence). The CDR3 region is CASSASGGRQETQYF. In nucleotides, the CDR3 is TGTGCCAGCAGCGCTTCAGGGGGAAGACAAGAGACCCAGTACTTC.

This rearrangement joins TRBV29-1 to TRBJ1-1, with no clear D. The CDR3 runs 14 residues. V dropped 2 bases and J dropped 4 bases, with 14 bases sitting between them. Per germline, CDR1 SQVTM and CDR2 ANQGSEA. As DNA, the CDR3 is TGCAGCGTTGAACGAGTGGATTTGGGCACTGAAGCTTTCTTT. It is translated as CSVERVDLGTEAFF.

This chain links TRBV29-1 with TRBJ1-1; D uncertain. V was clipped by 2 bases and J by 1 base, with 5 bases between them. In germline, CDR1 is SQVTM, CDR2 ANQGSEA. This CDR3 spans 12 amino acids. Here the CDR3 reads CSVEQENTEAFF. CDR3 nucleotide sequence: TGCAGCGTTGAACAGGAGAACACTGAAGCTTTCTTT.

The J gene is TRBJ2-1, the V gene TRBV7-9; 11 bases fit TRBD1. V shed 11 bases, J shed 6 bases, and the junction held 9 bases outside the gene matches. Germline loops: CDR1 SEHNR, CDR2 FQNEAQ (reference sequence). The CDR3 loop spans 14 amino acids. The chain's CDR3 is CASWTGGIANEQFF. The CDR3 bases are TGTGCCTCTTGGACAGGGGGCATTGCCAATGAGCAGTTCTTC.

V gene TRBV24-1 combines with J gene TRBJ2-5, with 7 bases aligning to TRBD2. The junction had 0 bases not matched to a gene; V was cut back by 2 bases and J by 10 bases. The germline V gene has CDR1 KGHDR and CDR2 SFDVKD. The CDR3 is made up of 11 amino acids. The CDR3 protein is CATSDWGGQYF. CDR3 sequence (DNA): TGTGCCACCAGTGATTGGGGGGGCCAGTACTTC.

The chain links TRBV6-2 or TRBV6-3 to TRBJ2-1; D not certain. CDR3 length: 15 residues. The V and J ends lost 7 bases and 7 bases respectively, with 20 bases between them. Germline assignment: CDR1 MNHEY and CDR2 SVGEGT. CDR3 coding DNA: TGTGCCAGCAAACAAGGAGTTCCCTCGGGTAATGAGCAGTTCTTC. This sequence encodes CASKQGVPSGNEQFF.

This clonotype has ten or more counts. The genes are TRBV6-1 and TRBJ1-5; D uncertain. This CDR3 has 13 residues. Germline CDR1 and CDR2: MNHNS and SASEGT. The V end lost 6 bases, the J end lost 6 bases, and 12 bases lay between the germline ends. The CDR3 bases are TGTGCCAGCAGCAGACAAGGTGGTCAGCCCCAGCATTTT. Translation gives CASSRQGGQPQHF.

The sample holds a few counts of this clonotype. The chain carries TRBV7-6 and TRBJ2-3; TRBD2 matches at 11 bases. The CDR3 runs to 15 residues. Germline loops: CDR1 SGHVS, CDR2 FNYEAQ. The junction had 2 bases not matched to a gene; V was cut back by 3 bases and J by 3 bases. CDR3 in amino acids: CASSFSGGATDTQYF. The CDR3 DNA reads as TGTGCCAGCAGCTTTAGCGGGGGGGCAACAGATACGCAGTATTTT.

The chain carries TRBV29-1 and TRBJ2-1, with D unclear. The CDR3 runs 13 residues. The germline gives CDR1 SQVTM, CDR2 ANQGSEA. Trimming cost V 2 bases and J 8 bases, with 13 bases left between them. DNA for the CDR3: TGCAGCGTTGAATCCGGTCGGCTCTATGAGCAGTTCTTC. Protein: CSVESGRLYEQFF.

The chain recombines TRBV5-1 with TRBJ2-5, with D unclear. From germline, CDR1 is SGHRS and CDR2 YFSETQ. The germline V and J ends were trimmed by 3 bases and 1 base, with 10 bases remaining between them. The CDR3 runs 14 residues. CDR3 DNA: TGCGCCAGCAGCTCGAGACGGCGCCAAGAGACCCAGTACTTC. The encoded protein is CASSSRRRQETQYF. Full variable domain (outside the CDR3, taken from reference TRBV5-1 and TRBJ2-5): KAGVTQTPRYLIKTRGQQVTLSCSPISGHRSVSWYQQTPGQGLQFLFEYFSETQRNKGNFPGRFSGRQFSNSRSEMNVSTLELGDSALYLCASSSRRRQETQYFGPGTRLLVL.

There are a few counts of this clonotype. The rearrangement links TRBV10-3 to TRBJ2-6; D remains ambiguous. In germline, CDR1 is ENHRY, CDR2 SYGVKD. V shed 3 bases and J shed 2 bases, with 11 bases lying between them. The CDR3 covers 16 residues. This CDR3 is CAISDLKLAGANVLTF. CDR3 nucleotide sequence: TGTGCCATCAGTGATCTCAAGCTAGCTGGGGCCAACGTCCTGACTTTC.

The J gene is TRBJ1-3, the V gene TRBV20-1; D remains ambiguous. CDR3 size: 13 residues. Germline assignment: CDR1 DFQATT and CDR2 SNEGSKA (reference sequence). Trimming took 4 bases from V and 1 from J, leaving 8 bases between them. CDR3 nucleotide sequence: TGCAGTGCTAACATGGAGTCTGGAAACACCATATATTTT. Encoded protein: CSANMESGNTIYF.

This rearrangement joins TRBV12-3 or TRBV12-4 to TRBJ1-2; 7 bases fit TRBD1. The V gene end was trimmed by 5 bases and the J gene end by 8 bases; junction bases not matched to a gene: 8. This CDR3 is 13 amino acids long. CDR3: CASSLDRAFGYTF. In DNA form, the CDR3 reads TGTGCCAGCAGTCTCGACAGGGCGTTCGGCTACACCTTC.

V and J are TRBV29-1 and TRBJ1-1; D not resolved. V was pared by 4 bases and J by 8 bases, with 11 bases between. The CDR3 contains 11 residues. Germline V lookup: CDR1 SQVTM, CDR2 ANQGSEA. In DNA form, the CDR3 reads TGCAGCGTTGTTGAAGCCCTGGAAGCTTTCTTT. It yields the protein CSVVEALEAFF.

In its sample, this clonotype was seen a few times. This rearrangement joins TRBV12-3 or TRBV12-4 to TRBJ1-4; a possible D gene is TRBD1 (5 bases). V was trimmed by 2 bases and J by 8 bases, leaving 9 bases between them. There are 13 residues in the CDR3. CDR3: CASSLRGDEKLFF. The DNA for the CDR3 is TGTGCCAGCAGTTTACGGGGGGACGAAAAACTGTTTTTT.

This clonotype was found a few times. The gene calls are TRBV18 and TRBJ2-5, with TRBD2 matching 11 bases. V trimming: 6 bases; J trimming: 0 bases; junction bases outside the gene matches: 6. The CDR3 loop spans 16 amino acids. Looked up from germline, CDR1 is KGHSH and CDR2 is LQKENI. Here the CDR3 reads CASSATSGINQETQYF. In nucleotides, the CDR3 is TGTGCCAGCTCTGCGACTAGCGGGATAAACCAAGAGACCCAGTACTTC.

The rearrangement uses TRBV6-5 and TRBJ1-1, with D possibly TRBD1 on 6 matching bases. The CDR3 is 14 amino acids. Deletions cut 0 bases from V and 10 bases from J, with 15 bases between. Germline V gives CDR1 MNHEY, CDR2 SVGAGI. The DNA of the CDR3 is TGTGCCAGCAGTTACTCGTTCGAAGGGGGACGAGCTTTCTTT. This gives the protein CASSYSFEGGRAFF.

This clonotype was seen a handful of times. The rearrangement uses TRBV2 and TRBJ2-7, with 7 positions matching TRBD1. The junction had 9 bases not matched to a gene; V was cut back by 7 bases and J by 0 bases. Germline V gene sequence: CDR1 SNHLY, CDR2 FYNNEI. The CDR3 totals 15 residues. The CDR3, as DNA: TGTGCCAGCACCAGGACAGGAAGCCGCTCCTACGAGCAGTACTTC. This encodes CASTRTGSRSYEQYF.